Below are 14 T cell receptor beta chains sequenced from a single sample in a study of T-cell memory formation after mild COVID-19. TCRdb fed the 5' RACE reads into MiXCR, producing one record per CDR3 protein. This table has about 140,000 distinct CDR3 sequences, around 15% appearing once. Material: PBMCs or a T cell subset sorted from them (not recorded which). The source of these receptors is an adult woman who had mild COVID-19 (a few samples of this study predate the infection). Cell type and time point are not known.

V is TRBV15 and J is TRBJ2-7; 10 bases map to TRBD1. After removal of 5 bases from V and 4 bases from J, the junction contained 5 bases not matched to a gene. There are 14 residues in the CDR3. Germline V gives CDR1 LNHNV, CDR2 YYDKDF (reference sequence). CDR3 protein: CATSDRDRGYEQYF. The CDR3 nucleotides read TGTGCCACCAGCGACCGGGACAGGGGATACGAGCAGTACTTC. The full variable domain, rest sourced from reference TRBV15 and TRBJ2-7, is DAMVIQNPRYQVTQFGKPVTLSCSQTLNHNVMYWYQQKSSQAPKLLFHYYDKDFNNEADTPDNFQSRRPNTSFCFLDIRSPGLGDTAMYLCATSDRDRGYEQYFGPGTRLTVT.

Only a few counts were recorded for this clonotype. The chain is built from TRBV5-6 and TRBJ2-2; D unclear. The CDR3 loop spans 14 amino acids. V lost 0 bases to trimming and J lost 9 bases, with 12 bases between them. The germline CDR1 and CDR2 sequences are SGHDT and YYEEEE. The CDR3: CASSLGTLLRELFF. CDR3 DNA sequence: TGTGCCAGCAGCTTGGGGACCCTTCTCAGGGAGCTGTTTTTT.

In its sample, this clonotype was seen a few times. This sequence joins TRBV24-1 and TRBJ2-3; 11 bases are a match to TRBD2. Germline assignment: CDR1 KGHDR and CDR2 SFDVKD. V lost 4 bases and J lost 0; bases outside the gene matches: 14. This CDR3 contains 20 residues. CDR3 DNA sequence: TGTGCCACCAGTGACCTCACTGGGACTAGCGGAGTCTCTAGCACAGATACGCAGTATTTT. It encodes CATSDLTGTSGVSSTDTQYF.

This clonotype has a single count. The V call is TRBV7-9, the J call TRBJ2-3; D possibly corresponds to TRBD2 (5 bases). The germline V and J ends were trimmed by 8 bases and 0 bases, with 15 bases remaining between them. Germline V CDR1 and CDR2: SEHNR, FQNEAQ (reference sequence). CDR3 size: 15 residues. In DNA, the CDR3 is TGTGCCAGCTGCTCCTGGACGGGGAGCACAGATACGCAGTATTTT. It yields the protein CASCSWTGSTDTQYF.

V usage is TRBV11-3 and J usage is TRBJ1-1; TRBD1 is a possible D gene (5 bases). The CDR3 extends over 16 amino acids. Germline CDR1 SGHNT, CDR2 YENEEA. The V end was cut by 4 bases, the J end by 3 bases, with 18 bases between. CDR3 in DNA: TGTGCCAGCAGCTCCTCATTTGGGGCAGCCTACACTGAAGCTTTCTTT. It specifies CASSSSFGAAYTEAFF.

V is TRBV5-1 and J is TRBJ2-1; 10 bases align to TRBD2. The germline gives CDR1 SGHRS, CDR2 YFSETQ. J was trimmed by 7 bases and V by 4 bases; bases with no gene match: 8. The CDR3 runs 15 residues. The CDR3 DNA reads as TGCGCCAGCAGCCCCGGGACTAGCGTCAATAATGAGCAGTTCTTC. Its protein is CASSPGTSVNNEQFF.

The table lists this clonotype with a few counts. This sequence joins TRBV6-2 or TRBV6-3 and TRBJ1-2, with 10 bases fitting TRBD1. This CDR3 spans 16 amino acids. Losses at the gene ends were 5 bases for V and 4 bases for J; bases not matched to a gene: 10. Germline-derived CDR1 and CDR2 are MNHEY and SVGEGT. The CDR3 region has the DNA TGTGCCAGCAGTAAGACCCCGGACAGGGGGGGCTATGGCTACACCTTC. It encodes CASSKTPDRGGYGYTF.

The chain is built from TRBV9 and TRBJ2-2; weak D call: TRBD2 (5 bases). Germline V gene data show CDR1 as SGDLS and CDR2 as YYNGEE. The germline V and J ends were trimmed by 3 bases and 7 bases, with 22 bases remaining between them. This CDR3 has 17 amino acids. Here the CDR3 reads CASSATSRRGIIGELFF. In DNA form, the CDR3 reads TGTGCCAGCAGCGCAACTTCAAGGAGAGGGATTATCGGGGAGCTGTTTTTT.

This clonotype was observed a few times. The chain has TRBV11-2 and TRBJ2-2; no reliable D call. V was clipped by 5 bases and J by 7 bases, with 20 bases between them. The CDR3 runs 16 residues. Germline CDR1 SGHAT, CDR2 FQNNGV. CDR3 amino acids: CASSTDSFARIGELFF. In nucleotides, the CDR3 is TGTGCCAGCAGCACCGACTCGTTTGCCAGAATCGGGGAGCTGTTTTTT.

The CDR3: CASSYSNSGGTEAFF. CDR3 DNA sequence: TGTGCCAGCAGTTACTCGAATTCCGGGGGCACTGAAGCTTTCTTT. V gene TRBV6-5 combines with J gene TRBJ1-1, with D maybe TRBD1 (5 bases). The CDR3 contains 15 residues. Trimming removed 0 bases at V and 4 bases at J, with 12 bases between. Germline V gene lookup returns CDR1 MNHEY and CDR2 SVGAGI.

This clonotype was picked up a small number of times. The chain carries TRBV5-1 and TRBJ2-5; 11 nucleotides match TRBD1. Per germline, CDR1 SGHRS and CDR2 YFSETQ. The CDR3 has 14 residues. With V trimmed by 0 bases and J by 8 bases, 3 bases remained unmatched. The CDR3 sequence: CASSLEGQGDTQYF. CDR3 DNA sequence: TGCGCCAGCAGCTTGGAGGGACAGGGGGACACCCAGTACTTC.

About this clonotype: A junction end diverges from the germline sequence, so it may reflect a read error. The rearrangement uses TRBV6-1 and TRBJ2-2, with TRBD1 matching 10 bases. Germline V lookup: CDR1 MNHNS, CDR2 SASEGT. CDR3 length equals 15 residues. The chain's CDR3 is CASSEETGGPGDLFF. CDR3 sequence (DNA): TGTGCCAGCAGTGAGGAGACAGGGGGCCCCGGGGACCTGTTTTTT.

This clonotype was detected only a few times. The chain employs TRBV7-6 and TRBJ1-1; D is perhaps TRBD1 (6 bases). This CDR3 region has 15 residues. Germline V gene data show CDR1 as SGHVS and CDR2 as FNYEAQ. V lost 5 bases and J 5 bases, leaving 18 bases between the germline ends. The CDR3 region is CASSTLQGRGTEAFF. CDR3 DNA: TGTGCCAGCAGCACTCTACAGGGTCGGGGTACTGAAGCTTTCTTT.

There are a few counts of this clonotype. In nucleotides, the CDR3 is TGTGCCAGCAGCTTCCAAGGAGCCCGCACAGATACGCAGTATTTT. The encoded protein is CASSFQGARTDTQYF. V gene TRBV7-9 combines with J gene TRBJ2-3; D not certain. This CDR3 contains 15 residues. The V gene's germline CDR1 is SEHNR and CDR2 FQNEAQ (reference sequence). V was shortened by 3 bases and J by 1 base, with 11 bases between the two germline ends.